This T cell receptor beta chain was recovered during a study of immune cell composition in non-small cell lung cancer. Study findings and constraints: Shared sequences between tumour-reactive and dominant in vivo clones were not proven. Tumour TCR-beta clonality showed no significant link to smoking pack-years.

This clone was detected a few times. Its antigen is undetermined. Normal lung sampling was at least 3 cm from the tumour, as distant as possible. DNA was extracted from unsorted cell suspensions stored frozen. The table came from immunoSEQ multiplex PCR; TCRdb's copy has only in-frame clones and leaves some out. The sample gives 3,000 to 4,500 clones, almost 75% of which show up once; just under 30% is in the top ten. This CDR3 has 18 residues. Trimming at V came to 1 base and at J to 2 bases, leaving 10 bases not matched to a gene. Germline V CDR1 and CDR2: SGHTA, FQGNSA. The chain combines TRBV7-2 with TRBJ2-3, with 9 bases identical to TRBD1. The sequenced material came from non-adjacent lung tissue. The clonotype was recovered from a human donor with non-small cell lung cancer. In DNA form, the CDR3 reads TGTGCCAGCAGCTTAGGGTTACAGGGGGCCTTTTACACAGATACGCAGTATTTT. Residues: CASSLGLQGAFYTDTQYF.